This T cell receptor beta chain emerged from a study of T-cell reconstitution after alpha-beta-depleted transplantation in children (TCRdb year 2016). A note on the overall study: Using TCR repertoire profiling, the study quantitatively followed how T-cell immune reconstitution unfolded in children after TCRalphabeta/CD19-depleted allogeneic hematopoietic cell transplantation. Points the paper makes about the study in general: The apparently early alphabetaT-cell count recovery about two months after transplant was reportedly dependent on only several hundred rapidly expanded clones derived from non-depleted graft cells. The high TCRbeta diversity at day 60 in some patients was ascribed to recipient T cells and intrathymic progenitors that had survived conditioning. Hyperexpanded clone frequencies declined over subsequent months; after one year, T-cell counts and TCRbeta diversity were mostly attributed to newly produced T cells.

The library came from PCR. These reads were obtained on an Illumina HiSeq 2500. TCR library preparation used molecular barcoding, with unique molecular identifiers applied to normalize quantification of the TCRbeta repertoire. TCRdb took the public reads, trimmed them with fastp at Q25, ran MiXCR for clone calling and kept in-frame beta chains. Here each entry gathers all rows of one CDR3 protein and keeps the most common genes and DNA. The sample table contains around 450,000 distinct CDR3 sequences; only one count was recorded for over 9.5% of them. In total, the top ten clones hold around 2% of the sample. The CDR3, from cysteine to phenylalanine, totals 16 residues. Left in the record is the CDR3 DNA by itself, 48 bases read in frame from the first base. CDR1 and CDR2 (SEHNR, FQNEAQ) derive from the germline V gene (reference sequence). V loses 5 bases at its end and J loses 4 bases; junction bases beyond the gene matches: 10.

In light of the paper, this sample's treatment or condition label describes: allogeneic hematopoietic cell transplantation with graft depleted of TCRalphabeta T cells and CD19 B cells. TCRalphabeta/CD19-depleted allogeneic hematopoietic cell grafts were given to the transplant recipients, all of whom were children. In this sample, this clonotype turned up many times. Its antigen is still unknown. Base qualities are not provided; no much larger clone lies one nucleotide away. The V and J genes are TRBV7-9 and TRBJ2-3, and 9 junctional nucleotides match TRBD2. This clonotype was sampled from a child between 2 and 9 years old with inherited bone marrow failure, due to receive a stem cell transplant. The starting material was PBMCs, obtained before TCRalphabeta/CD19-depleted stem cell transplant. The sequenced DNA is TGTGCCAGCAGCAAAAACCCGACTAGCGGATCAGATACGCAGTATTTT. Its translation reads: CASSKNPTSGSDTQYF.